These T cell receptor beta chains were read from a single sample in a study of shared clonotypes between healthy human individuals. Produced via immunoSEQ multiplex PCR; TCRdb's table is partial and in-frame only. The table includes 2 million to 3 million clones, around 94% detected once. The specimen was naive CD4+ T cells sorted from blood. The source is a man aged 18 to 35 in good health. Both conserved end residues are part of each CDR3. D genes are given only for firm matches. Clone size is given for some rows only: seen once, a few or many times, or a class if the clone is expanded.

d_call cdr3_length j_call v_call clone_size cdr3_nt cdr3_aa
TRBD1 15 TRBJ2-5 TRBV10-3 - TGTGCCATCAGTTATGGACAGGGGACGGGAGAGACCCAGTACTTC CAISYGQGTGETQYF
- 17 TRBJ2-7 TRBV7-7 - TGTGCTAGCAGCTTAGATCCAGGGACGGGGGCGGCCCTCGAGCAGTACTTC CASSLDPGTGAALEQYF
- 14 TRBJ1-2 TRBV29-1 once TGCAGCGTTGAATATTGGGCCAATGGGTATGGCTACACCTTC CSVEYWANGYGYTF
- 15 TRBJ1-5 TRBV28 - TGTGCCAGCAACAACGTTTTAACCCCCAATCAGCCCCAGCATTTT CASNNVLTPNQPQHF
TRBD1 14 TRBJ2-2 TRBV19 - TGTGCCAGTAGTGACAGGGGGAACACCGGGGAGCTGTTTTTT CASSDRGNTGELFF
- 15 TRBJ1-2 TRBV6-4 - TGTGCCAGCAGTGCCTCGGACTCGGGTCGCTATGGCTACACCTTC CASSASDSGRYGYTF
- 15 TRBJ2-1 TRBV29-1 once TGCAGCGTTCTTCCTGGCGGGATTCAACTTACTGAGCAGTTCTTC CSVLPGGIQLTEQFF
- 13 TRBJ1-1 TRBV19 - TGTGCCAGTAGTATAGAACCCCGCCGGCAAGCTTTCTTT CASSIEPRRQAFF
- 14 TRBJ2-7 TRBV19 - TGTGCCAGTAGTATGCGGCCGGGGGCTGGCGAGCAGTACTTC CASSMRPGAGEQYF
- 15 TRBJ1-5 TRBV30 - TGTGCCTGGAGCCACTGGGGGAAACCATATCAGCCCCAGCATTTT CAWSHWGKPYQPQHF
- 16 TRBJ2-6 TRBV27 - TGTGCCAGCAGTTTATTCAGCGTCCATGGGGCCAACGTCCTGACTTTC CASSLFSVHGANVLTF
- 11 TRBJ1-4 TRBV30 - TGTGCCAGCGCCGGGGGTGAAAAACTGTTTTTT CASAGGEKLFF
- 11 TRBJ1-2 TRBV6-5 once TGTGCCAGCAGTGACAATGGAGGCTACACCTTC CASSDNGGYTF
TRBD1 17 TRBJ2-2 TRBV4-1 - TGCGCCAGCAGCCCAATGGCAGGGGGCGTGGACACCGGGGAGCTGTTTTTT CASSPMAGGVDTGELFF
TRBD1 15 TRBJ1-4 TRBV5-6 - TGTGCCAGCAGCCGGCAGGGGGTGACTAATGAAAAACTGTTTTTT CASSRQGVTNEKLFF
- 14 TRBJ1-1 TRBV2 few TGTGCCAGCAGGCCAAGGGGTAGGGAGACTGAAGCTTTCTTT CASRPRGRETEAFF
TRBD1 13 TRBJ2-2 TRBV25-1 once TGTGCCAGCAGGGACAGGGGTGGCGGGGAGCTGTTTTTT CASRDRGGGELFF
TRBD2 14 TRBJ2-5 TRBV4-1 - TGCGCCAGCAGCCTGGGGGGGAAACGGGAGACCCAGTACTTC CASSLGGKRETQYF
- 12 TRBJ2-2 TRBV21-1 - TGTGCCAGCGGTCAGAACACCGGGGAGCTGTTTTTT CASGQNTGELFF
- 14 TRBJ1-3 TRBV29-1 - TGCAGCGTTGAATACCCTGTCTCTGGAAACACCATATATTTT CSVEYPVSGNTIYF
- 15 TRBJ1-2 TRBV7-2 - TGTGCCAGCAGCTTAGAGACAGGCGAGAACTATGGCTACACCTTC CASSLETGENYGYTF
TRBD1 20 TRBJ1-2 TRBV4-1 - TGCGCCAGCAGCCAACCCCGACAGGGGGTCGCATCCAACCTTAACTATGGCTACACCTTC CASSQPRQGVASNLNYGYTF
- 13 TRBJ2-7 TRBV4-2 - TGTGCCAGCAGCCCGACCGGGGGTGGCGAGCAGTACTTC CASSPTGGGEQYF
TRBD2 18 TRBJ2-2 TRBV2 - TGTGCCAGCAGTGATTGGCGGGAGAACTATTTTGGCACCGGGGAGCTGTTTTTT CASSDWRENYFGTGELFF
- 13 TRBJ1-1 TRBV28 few TGTGCCAGCAGTTTACAGTCGAACACTGAAGCTTTCTTT CASSLQSNTEAFF
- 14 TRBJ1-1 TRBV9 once TGTGCCAGCAGCGTAGGGTGGGGTATCGCTGAAGCTTTCTTT CASSVGWGIAEAFF
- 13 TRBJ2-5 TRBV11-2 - TGTGCCAGCGGGACTTCGTACCAAGAGACCCAGTACTTC CASGTSYQETQYF
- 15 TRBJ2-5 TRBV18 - TGTGCCAGCTCACCTCAGCGGATCCTCCAAGAGACCCAGTACTTC CASSPQRILQETQYF
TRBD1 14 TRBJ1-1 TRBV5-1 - TGCGCCAGCAGCACGGGACAGGGCAACACTGAAGCTTTCTTT CASSTGQGNTEAFF
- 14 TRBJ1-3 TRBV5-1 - TGCGCCAGCAGCCGCGACGTATTAGGAAGCACCATATATTTT CASSRDVLGSTIYF
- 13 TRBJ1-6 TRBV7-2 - TGTGCCAGCACCCGGGGGAATAATTCACCCCTCCACTTT CASTRGNNSPLHF
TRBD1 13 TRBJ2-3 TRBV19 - TGTGCCAGTAGTATTCAGGGGGCGAATACGCAGTATTTT CASSIQGANTQYF
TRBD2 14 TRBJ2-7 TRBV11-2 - TGTGCCAGCGACCGACTTAGCGGGGGGATCGAGCAGTACTTC CASDRLSGGIEQYF
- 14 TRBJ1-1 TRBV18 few TGTGCCAGCTCACTGGACGGTGGGAACACTGAAGCTTTCTTT CASSLDGGNTEAFF
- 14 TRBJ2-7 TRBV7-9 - TGTGCCAGCAGACCCGAGGAGGGAAAATACGAGCAGTACTTC CASRPEEGKYEQYF
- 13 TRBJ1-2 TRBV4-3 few TGCGCCAGCAGCCAAGATCCCCGCTATGGCTACACCTTC CASSQDPRYGYTF
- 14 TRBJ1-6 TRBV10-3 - TGTGCCATCAGGACGGACGGATTAAATTCACCCCTCCACTTT CAIRTDGLNSPLHF
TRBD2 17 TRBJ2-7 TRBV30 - TGTGCCTGGAGTGTAGCCCGGACTAGCGGGAGCTCCTACGAGCAGTACTTC CAWSVARTSGSSYEQYF
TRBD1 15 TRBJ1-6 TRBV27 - TGTGCCAGCAGTCCACAGGGGGAAGTTAATTCACCCCTCCACTTT CASSPQGEVNSPLHF
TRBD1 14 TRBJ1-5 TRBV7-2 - TGTGCCAGCAGCGGTGCAGGGGGTGGGCAGCCCCAGCATTTT CASSGAGGGQPQHF